This T cell receptor beta chain was recovered during a study of Ad26.COV2.S vaccination and SARS-CoV-2 variants. Study-wide background: By the intramuscular route, Ad26.COV2.S was given once, or twice 56 days apart.

This clone was observed once. Its antigen is not identified. Whole-study results and caveats: Recipients given vaccine exceeded placebo recipients in spike-specific TCR breadth.

Germline CDR1 and CDR2: MNHEY and SVGAGI. The CDR3 runs 14 residues. With V trimmed by 5 bases and J by 4 bases, 4 bases remained unmatched. The assay was immunoSEQ multiplex PCR, and TCRdb's table has in-frame clones only and misses some. The sample holds fewer than 900,000 clones, around 89% seen once. The treatment is: some 20 received Ad26.COV2.S at low or high dose, single or two shots; a few received placebo; per-sample allocation not given. Material that was analyzed had been drawn on day 63 after the first vaccine or placebo injection. The administered vaccine (an Ad26 vector) expressed Wuhan-strain SARS-CoV-2 spike.

This specimen was peripheral blood, taken in a trial of Ad26.COV2.S vaccine versus placebo. The chain couples TRBV6-5 to TRBJ1-3; 8 bases match TRBD1. The origin of this receptor is a person between 18 and 65 years old who received the Ad26.COV2.S COVID-19 vaccine or a placebo. CDR3 sequence: CASSRQGNGNTIYF. CDR3 coding DNA: TGTGCCAGCAGTCGACAGGGGAACGGAAACACCATATATTTT.